This record covers a single T cell receptor beta chain. The data derive from a study of blood T cell repertoires in COVID-19. Overall study context: COVID-19 samples from acute and convalescent phases originated in the United States, Italy and Spain. PBMCs, B-cell-depleted T cells, or T cells were the source of the cDNA or gDNA that made up the material.

This CDR3 has 15 amino acids. Germline V lookup: CDR1 KGHSH, CDR2 LQKENI. After removal of 1 base from V and 1 base from J, the junction contained 3 bases not matched to a gene. Clones were read by immunoSEQ multiplex PCR, and TCRdb kept only the in-frame ones, dropping some. This repertoire shows about 94,000 clones, 80% found once; its top ten account for roughly 19%. This clonotype was obtained from a human donor in a cohort sampled during active COVID-19. The sequencing input was peripheral blood. The rearrangement uses TRBV18 and TRBJ1-1, with TRBD1 matching over 7 bases. CDR3: CASSPQQGSNTEAFF. For the CDR3, the DNA is TGTGCCAGCTCACCACAACAGGGGTCGAACACTGAAGCTTTCTTT. The entire variable domain, with the rest obtained from reference TRBV18 and TRBJ1-1, is as follows: NAGVMQNPRHLVRRRGQEARLRCSPMKGHSHVYWYRQLPEEGLKFMVYLQKENIIDESGMPKERFSAEFPKEGPSILRIQQVVRGDSAAYFCASSPQQGSNTEAFFGQGTRLTVV.